This entry lists 22 T cell receptor beta chains sequenced from one sample in a study of control samples from healthy donors and cancer patients. Profiling relied on immunoSEQ multiplex PCR, and the TCRdb table lists in-frame clones only, not all of them. The sample gives about 50,000 clones, 85% to 95% of which show up once; 3.5% to 4.5% is in the top ten. The sample taken for sequencing was blood. Source of these receptors: a man aged 30 to 45 in good health.

This rearrangement joins TRBV4-3 to TRBJ2-3; the D is unclear. The CDR3 extends over 11 amino acids. Trimming took off 6 bases at V and 0 bases at J, with 1 base between the two ends. Germline-derived CDR1 and CDR2 are LGHNA and YSLEER. CDR3 nucleotides: TGCGCCAGCAGTAGCACAGATACGCAGTATTTT. As protein: CASSSTDTQYF.

The chain recombines TRBV7-8 with TRBJ2-6, with 9 nucleotides matching TRBD1. Germline lookup yields CDR1 SGHVS and CDR2 FQNEAQ. The V segment lost 5 bases and the J segment 4 bases; nucleotides outside the gene matches: 6. The CDR3 runs 16 residues. As DNA, the CDR3 is TGTGCCAGCAGCCGCGACAGGGGGGCCGGGGCCAACGTCCTGACTTTC. It specifies CASSRDRGAGANVLTF.

This clone was seen a handful of times. The V and J genes are TRBV10-3 and TRBJ1-1, with D possibly matching TRBD1 (5 bases). Germline V gene sequence: CDR1 ENHRY, CDR2 SYGVKD. Deletions cut 6 bases from V and 2 bases from J, with 10 bases between. The CDR3 covers 13 residues. CDR3 coding DNA: TGTGCCATCAGGCGGGACGATAACACTGAAGCTTTCTTT. Translated: CAIRRDDNTEAFF.

The chain has TRBV27 and TRBJ2-1; D is possibly TRBD2 (7 bases). Germline V lookup: CDR1 MNHEY, CDR2 SMNVEV (reference sequence). The V and J ends lost 3 bases and 10 bases respectively, with 16 bases between them. This CDR3 has 14 residues. CDR3: CASSFGGGPREQFF. The CDR3 DNA is TGTGCCAGCAGTTTTGGGGGGGGGCCTCGGGAGCAGTTCTTC.

The genes are TRBV6-1 and TRBJ1-6, with unresolved D. The CDR3 extends over 16 amino acids. Trimming pared 0 bases from V and 7 bases from J, leaving 13 bases between. In germline, CDR1 is MNHNS, CDR2 SASEGT. The CDR3: CASSEAPQPRNSPLHF. The CDR3 region has the DNA TGTGCCAGCAGTGAAGCGCCACAACCGCGAAATTCACCCCTCCACTTT.

This chain links TRBV3-1 (or the pseudogene TRBV3-2) with TRBJ1-2; the D is unclear. CDR1 is LGHDT and CDR2 is YNNKEL in the germline V gene (reference sequence). V was shortened by 0 bases and J by 5 bases, with 4 bases between the two germline ends. This CDR3 comprises 12 residues. The CDR3 loop reads CASSQDRYGYTF. The CDR3 nucleotides read TGTGCCAGCAGCCAAGACAGGTATGGCTACACCTTC.

The chain carries TRBV7-8 and TRBJ2-3; TRBD2 agrees at 10 bases. Germline CDR1 reads SGHVS; CDR2 reads FQNEAQ. V lost 0 bases, J lost 6 bases, and 6 bases stayed unmatched. The CDR3 has 16 residues. The CDR3 sequence is CASSLALAGVGDTQYF. The DNA of the CDR3 is TGTGCCAGCAGCTTAGCCCTAGCGGGAGTAGGTGATACGCAGTATTTT.

The chain employs TRBV3-1 (or the pseudogene TRBV3-2) and TRBJ1-2; possibly TRBD1 for D (6 bases). The ends were cut back, 3 bases at V and 0 bases at J, with 11 bases in the middle. The CDR3 runs 15 residues. CDR1 and CDR2 from the germline V gene are LGHDT and YNNKEL (reference sequence). The CDR3 region is CASSHMDRANYGYTF. The CDR3 DNA is TGTGCCAGCAGCCACATGGACAGAGCTAACTATGGCTACACCTTC.

This rearrangement joins TRBV19 to TRBJ2-7; D is unclear. The CDR3 covers 14 residues. The V and J ends lost 4 bases and 0 bases respectively, with 10 bases between them. Germline loops: CDR1 LNHDA, CDR2 SQIVND (reference sequence). Here the CDR3 DNA reads TGTGCCAGTAGTACAACAGTGAACTCCTACGAGCAGTACTTC. Translating it yields CASSTTVNSYEQYF.

The chain employs TRBV5-6 and TRBJ1-2; no definite D call. In germline, CDR1 is SGHDT, CDR2 YYEEEE. V lost 4 bases and J 4 bases, leaving 11 bases between the germline ends. This CDR3 has 13 residues. CDR3 sequence reads: CASSPQGPYGYTF. CDR3 sequence (DNA): TGTGCCAGCAGCCCACAAGGCCCCTATGGCTACACCTTC.

The rearrangement joins TRBV10-3 to TRBJ2-7; 10 positions match TRBD1. The CDR3 runs 16 residues. J lost 4 bases, V lost 2 bases, and 8 bases had no gene match. Germline V CDR1 and CDR2: ENHRY, SYGVKD. This CDR3 is CAISEDIGQGGYEQYF. In nucleotides, the CDR3 is TGTGCCATCAGTGAGGATATTGGACAGGGGGGTTACGAGCAGTACTTC.

A single count supports this clone. V gene TRBV3-1 (or the pseudogene TRBV3-2) combines with J gene TRBJ1-3; D is undetermined. The length of the CDR3 is 13 residues. Trimming took 1 base from V and 0 from J, leaving 1 base between them. Germline CDR1 LGHDT, CDR2 YNNKEL (reference sequence). CDR3 DNA: TGTGCCAGCAGCCAAGTCTCTGGAAACACCATATATTTT. Residues: CASSQVSGNTIYF.

V gene TRBV6-2 or TRBV6-3 combines with J gene TRBJ2-4; a weak D match, TRBD1 (6 bases). The V end lost 0 bases, the J end lost 0 bases, and 15 bases lay between the germline ends. The CDR3 runs to 18 residues. The germline V gene has CDR1 MNHEY and CDR2 SVGEGT. The CDR3 region has the DNA TGTGCCAGCAGTTACTCGCCCGCAGGGACACTAGCCAAAAACATTCAGTACTTC. Its protein is CASSYSPAGTLAKNIQYF.

The chain couples TRBV28 to TRBJ2-5; maybe TRBD1 (6 bases). Trimming removed 4 bases from V and 3 bases from J, with 21 bases in between. This CDR3 is 17 amino acids long. The germline V gene encodes CDR1 MDHEN and CDR2 SYDVKM. As DNA, the CDR3 is TGTGCCAGCAGTTCCTCCCCCGCAGGGGTGTGGGAAGAGACCCAGTACTTC. Amino acids: CASSSSPAGVWEETQYF.

The chain employs TRBV14 and TRBJ2-7; D gene unclear. The CDR3 has 13 amino acids. Germline V lookup: CDR1 SGHDN, CDR2 FVKESK. Trimming removed 5 bases at V and 6 bases at J, with 14 bases between. CDR3 loop: CASSTSPASEQYF. The CDR3 DNA follows: TGTGCCAGCAGCACCTCCCCGGCATCCGAGCAGTACTTC.

The chain carries TRBV5-1 and TRBJ2-1, with D possibly matching TRBD1 (6 bases). V lost 2 bases and J lost 0, with 15 bases in between. This CDR3 region has 17 residues. Germline V CDR1 and CDR2: SGHRS, YFSETQ. In DNA, the CDR3 is TGCGCCAGCAGCTTCCTCTATATAGGGGGCTCCTACAATGAGCAGTTCTTC. The encoded protein is CASSFLYIGGSYNEQFF.

The chain joins TRBV12-3 or TRBV12-4 to TRBJ2-3; a weak D match, TRBD2 (6 bases). The CDR3 loop spans 13 amino acids. V was shortened by 6 bases and J by 0 bases, with 7 bases between the two germline ends. In DNA form, the CDR3 reads TGTGCCAGCAGCGGGGGTAGCACAGATACGCAGTATTTT. Translation: CASSGGSTDTQYF.

The chain is built from TRBV9 and TRBJ2-1; D tentatively reads TRBD1 or TRBD2 (6 bases each). This CDR3 has 16 residues. Germline assignment: CDR1 SGDLS and CDR2 YYNGEE. Trimming pared 3 bases from V and 9 bases from J, leaving 22 bases between. CDR3 in amino acids: CASSGGGRRVSGEQFF. For the CDR3, the DNA is TGTGCCAGCAGCGGAGGGGGTAGGAGGGTTTCCGGTGAGCAGTTCTTC.

J is TRBJ1-5 and V is TRBV5-1; D may be TRBD1 (5 bases). Germline CDR1 is SGHRS and CDR2 is YFSETQ. The V end was cut by 2 bases, the J end by 7 bases, with 16 bases between. The CDR3 is made up of 15 amino acids. CDR3 protein: CASSLSGAVEQPQHF. Here the CDR3 DNA reads TGCGCCAGCAGCTTATCCGGGGCGGTAGAACAGCCCCAGCATTTT.

This chain links TRBV19 with TRBJ1-5; TRBD1 agrees at 8 bases. The trim removed 3 bases at V and 5 bases at J, leaving 6 bases unmatched. Germline loops: CDR1 LNHDA, CDR2 SQIVND (reference sequence). This CDR3 is built from 15 residues. The CDR3 bases are TGTGCCAGTAGTATTCAGTCAGGGGGCCATCAGCCCCAGCATTTT. Amino acids: CASSIQSGGHQPQHF.

This clone was found once. The V call is TRBV7-2, the J call TRBJ2-7; D is unresolved. In germline, CDR1 is SGHTA, CDR2 FQGNSA. The V gene lost 1 base and the J gene lost 3 bases, with 10 bases spanning the gap. The CDR3 runs to 14 residues. As DNA, the CDR3 is TGTGCCAGCAGCTTAGGTCTCATTGGCTACGAGCAGTACTTC. This sequence encodes CASSLGLIGYEQYF.

This clone was recorded once. The chain employs TRBV9 and TRBJ1-5; 9 bases are a match to TRBD1. Per the germline V gene, CDR1 is SGDLS and CDR2 is YYNGEE. The V gene end was trimmed by 4 bases and the J gene end by 7 bases; junction bases not matched to a gene: 9. This CDR3 is 15 amino acids long. Written as DNA, the CDR3 is TGTGCCAGCAGCCCAACGGGACAGGGTAAGCAGCCCCAGCATTTT. Its protein product is CASSPTGQGKQPQHF. The entire variable domain, with the rest obtained from reference TRBV9 and TRBJ1-5, is as follows: DSGVTQTPKHLITATGQRVTLRCSPRSGDLSVYWYQQSLDQGLQFLIQYYNGEERAKGNILERFSAQQFPDLHSELNLSSLELGDSALYFCASSPTGQGKQPQHFGDGTRLSIL.